A selection of T cell receptor beta chains follows, all from one sample in a study of CD8 T cells in Susac syndrome. TCRdb used MiXCR to reprocess the immunoSEQ multiplex PCR reads, holding one entry per CDR3 protein. The sample gives about 400,000 distinct CDR3 sequences, around 85% of which show up once; roughly 0.1% is in the top ten. The specimen sequenced was CD8+ T cells from PBMCs. The receptors shown here come from a human donor with multiple sclerosis. Each CDR3 is given with its conserved first and last residue. A D gene is named only where the DNA matches it firmly. Not all rows give a size; the values are once, few, many and, for expanded clones, a class.

V: TRBV29-1; J: TRBJ2-7; D: TRBD2; size: -; DNA: TGCAGCGCCAGGACTAGCGGGGGCGGTTACGAGCAGTACTTC; CDR3: CSARTSGGGYEQYF
V: TRBV28; J: TRBJ2-3; D: -; size: -; DNA: TGTGCCAGCAGTTTCCTCAGCCTCTCTAGCACAGATACGCAGTATTTT; CDR3: CASSFLSLSSTDTQYF
V: TRBV19; J: TRBJ2-1; D: TRBD2; size: -; DNA: TGTGCCAGTATCGGACTAGCGGGAGGGCCCGGATCCTACAATGAGCAGTTCTTC; CDR3: CASIGLAGGPGSYNEQFF
V: TRBV11-3; J: TRBJ2-5; D: -; size: few; DNA: TGTGCCAGCAGCTTACGGGTACAAGAGACCCAGTACTTC; CDR3: CASSLRVQETQYF
V: TRBV9; J: TRBJ2-1; D: -; size: -; DNA: TGTGCCAGCAGCATAGGGGAGGATGAGCAGTTCTTC; CDR3: CASSIGEDEQFF
V: TRBV6-1; J: TRBJ1-2; D: -; size: -; DNA: TGTGCCAGCAGGCCCGTTGGGCGCGGCGGTGGCTACACCTTC; CDR3: CASRPVGRGGGYTF
V: TRBV15; J: TRBJ1-1; D: -; size: -; DNA: TGTGCCACCAGGGAGAGCAGTGGGGATACCAATGAAGCTTTCTTT; CDR3: CATRESSGDTNEAFF
V: TRBV3-1; J: TRBJ2-7; D: -; size: -; DNA: TGTGCCAGCAGCCTTCCGCGGGCGGAGCAGTACTTC; CDR3: CASSLPRAEQYF
V: TRBV7-8; J: TRBJ2-7; D: TRBD1; size: -; DNA: TGTGCCAGCAGCTTAGACAGGGGCTTTAACGGCGAGCAGTACTTC; CDR3: CASSLDRGFNGEQYF
V: TRBV30; J: TRBJ2-3; D: -; size: -; DNA: TGTGCCTGGAGTGTGGAGGGGAGCACAGATACGCAGTATTTT; CDR3: CAWSVEGSTDTQYF
V: TRBV5-1; J: TRBJ2-1; D: TRBD1; size: -; DNA: TGCGCCAGCAGCTTAGGACAGGGGGCGGCCTACAATGAGCAGTTCTTC; CDR3: CASSLGQGAAYNEQFF
V: TRBV12-3/TRBV12-4; J: TRBJ2-7; D: TRBD1; size: -; DNA: TGTGCCAGCAGTACGCTAAGACAGGGGAAAAAATACGAGCAGTACTTC; CDR3: CASSTLRQGKKYEQYF
V: TRBV7-9; J: TRBJ2-7; D: -; size: -; DNA: TGTGCCAGCAGTACACACGCCGGGACAAATTCCTACGAGCAGTACTTC; CDR3: CASSTHAGTNSYEQYF
V: TRBV7-3; J: TRBJ2-3; D: -; size: few; DNA: TGTGCCAGCAGCGGAAACCTGGCAGATACGCAGTATTTT; CDR3: CASSGNLADTQYF
V: TRBV28; J: TRBJ2-7; D: TRBD2; size: -; DNA: TGTGCCAGCAGTAGGCCCGGACTAGCGGGAGACTACGAGCAGTACTTC; CDR3: CASSRPGLAGDYEQYF
V: TRBV27; J: TRBJ2-7; D: -; size: -; DNA: TGTGCCAGCAGTTTGATTGGGTCGATTAGCTTCGAGCAGTACTTC; CDR3: CASSLIGSISFEQYF
V: TRBV6-2/TRBV6-3; J: TRBJ2-5; D: TRBD2; size: -; DNA: TGTGCCAGCAGTTACGTCTTAGCGGGAGCTGAGACCCAGTACTTC; CDR3: CASSYVLAGAETQYF
V: TRBV6-1; J: TRBJ2-3; D: TRBD1; size: -; DNA: TGTGCCAGCAGTGGGCCGACAGGGCACCCCGCCGATACGCAGTATTTT; CDR3: CASSGPTGHPADTQYF
V: TRBV28; J: TRBJ2-7; D: -; size: once; DNA: TGTGCCAGCAGTTTGTCCTTGTACGAGCAGTACTTC; CDR3: CASSLSLYEQYF
V: TRBV19; J: TRBJ2-1; D: TRBD2; size: -; DNA: TGTGCCAGTAGTATGAGCGGGAGCTTCAATGAGCAGTTCTTC; CDR3: CASSMSGSFNEQFF
V: TRBV27; J: TRBJ1-1; D: -; size: -; DNA: TGTGCCAGCACCCCGGGTGGGATCAGCACTGAAGCTTTCTTT; CDR3: CASTPGGISTEAFF
V: TRBV6-2/TRBV6-3; J: TRBJ2-2; D: -; size: -; DNA: TGTGCCAGCAGTTACTCCGCGACTTCGAACACCGGGGAGCTGTTTTTT; CDR3: CASSYSATSNTGELFF
V: TRBV4-1; J: TRBJ2-5; D: -; size: -; DNA: TGCGCCAGCAGCCGTGGACCACGGCAAGAGACCCAGTACTTC; CDR3: CASSRGPRQETQYF
V: TRBV30; J: TRBJ1-1; D: -; size: -; DNA: TGTGCCTGCGACGAGCCAGGGAAGGGCGCTTTCTTT; CDR3: CACDEPGKGAFF